Listed below are T cell receptor beta chains from one sample, sequenced in a study of T cells after yellow fever vaccination. Each CDR3 protein gets one entry after TCRdb re-called the 5' RACE reads with MiXCR. The data hold some 350,000 distinct CDR3 sequences, with 6.2% observed a single time. The material sequenced was PBMCs, taken 5 days after the yellow fever booster vaccination. The receptors derive from a man in his thirties or forties who received the YFV17D yellow fever vaccine. The CDR3 runs from the conserved cysteine through the conserved F or W. D genes are given only for firm matches. Not all rows give a size; the values are once, few, many and, for expanded clones, a class.

clone size: NA; J gene: TRBJ2-3; D gene: NA; V gene: TRBV20-1; CDR3 protein: CSAGDGKLGQYF; CDR3 DNA: TGCAGTGCTGGGGACGGCAAGCTAGGGCAGTATTTT
clone size: NA; J gene: TRBJ2-7; D gene: NA; V gene: TRBV18; CDR3 protein: CASSPIKYEQYF; CDR3 DNA: TGTGCCAGCTCACCAATTAAATACGAGCAGTACTTC
clone size: few; J gene: TRBJ2-3; D gene: NA; V gene: TRBV23-1; CDR3 protein: CASRSRYWRGVTDTQYF; CDR3 DNA: TGCGCCAGCAGGAGCCGGTATTGGAGGGGGGTCACAGATACGCAGTATTTT
clone size: few; J gene: TRBJ2-3; D gene: NA; V gene: TRBV2; CDR3 protein: CASSGGLPDTQYF; CDR3 DNA: TGTGCCAGCAGTGGCGGACTACCAGATACGCAGTATTTT
clone size: few; J gene: TRBJ2-7; D gene: NA; V gene: TRBV7-9; CDR3 protein: CASSLMGSYEQYF; CDR3 DNA: TGTGCCAGCAGCTTAATGGGGAGCTACGAGCAGTACTTC
clone size: many; J gene: TRBJ2-1; D gene: TRBD1; V gene: TRBV30; CDR3 protein: CACPARGSDRSSYNEQFF; CDR3 DNA: TGTGCCTGTCCTGCCAGGGGGAGCGATCGTTCTTCCTACAATGAGCAGTTCTTC
clone size: many; J gene: TRBJ1-5; D gene: NA; V gene: TRBV6-1; CDR3 protein: CASRRGAVDQPQHF; CDR3 DNA: TGTGCCAGCAGGCGAGGGGCCGTCGATCAGCCCCAGCATTTT
clone size: few; J gene: TRBJ2-1; D gene: NA; V gene: TRBV30; CDR3 protein: CAWNRMTNEQFF; CDR3 DNA: TGTGCCTGGAACCGTATGACCAATGAGCAGTTCTTC
clone size: few; J gene: TRBJ2-7; D gene: NA; V gene: TRBV19; CDR3 protein: CASSNGQLSYEQYF; CDR3 DNA: TGTGCCAGTAGTAACGGACAGCTGTCCTACGAGCAGTACTTC
clone size: few; J gene: TRBJ1-3; D gene: NA; V gene: TRBV27; CDR3 protein: CASGGGRTIYF; CDR3 DNA: TGTGCCAGCGGGGGGGGAAGGACCATATATTTT
clone size: many; J gene: TRBJ1-5; D gene: NA; V gene: TRBV20-1; CDR3 protein: CSASETGPYQPQHF; CDR3 DNA: TGCAGTGCTAGCGAGACAGGACCTTATCAGCCCCAGCATTTT
clone size: NA; J gene: TRBJ2-7; D gene: TRBD2; V gene: TRBV27; CDR3 protein: CASSTRARLAGYEQYF; CDR3 DNA: TGTGCCAGCTCGACAAGGGCCAGACTAGCGGGGTACGAGCAGTACTTC
clone size: few; J gene: TRBJ1-5; D gene: TRBD1; V gene: TRBV6-1; CDR3 protein: CASSTGGRQPQHF; CDR3 DNA: TGTGCCAGCAGCACAGGGGGAAGGCAGCCCCAGCATTTT
clone size: NA; J gene: TRBJ2-1; D gene: TRBD2; V gene: TRBV29-1; CDR3 protein: CSVLRLAGVVNEQFF; CDR3 DNA: TGCAGCGTTCTCCGTCTAGCGGGAGTGGTTAATGAGCAGTTCTTC